Sequencing of this T cell receptor beta chain was carried out in a study of T cells in Graves' hyperthyroidism and ophthalmopathy. Findings of the study overall: Prediction of ophthalmopathy progression came a median about 6 months pre-onset.

This clonotype was detected a few times. The antigen is not known. There were TCR beta CDR3 regions amplified from RNA transcripts. A first-round RT-PCR of the TCR CDR3 used the HTBI primer set. In TCRdb, the multiplex PCR reads were re-called with MiXCR into one record per CDR3 protein. The sample lists roughly 520,000 distinct CDR3 sequences, approximately 25% occurring once. V lost 3 bases and J 0 bases, leaving 15 bases between the germline ends. This CDR3 is 16 amino acids long. In germline, CDR1 is DFQATT, CDR2 SNEGSKA (reference sequence). Sequenced sample: blood. The sequence was collected from a woman aged 25 to 39 with Graves' ophthalmopathy. The chain couples TRBV20-1 to TRBJ1-5; D is perhaps TRBD1 (5 bases). CDR3 nucleotide sequence: TGCAGTGCTAGGGGGGGGGGACGTTATAGCAATCAGCCCCAGCATTTT. It specifies CSARGGGRYSNQPQHF.